The rows below give T cell receptor beta chains drawn from one sample of a study of blood T cell repertoires in COVID-19. Repertoires were generated with immunoSEQ multiplex PCR, while TCRdb's copy carries only in-frame clones and drops some. This sample has 100,000 to 150,000 clones, with 75% to 90% found just once. Sequencing was performed on peripheral blood. These receptor sequences come from a woman in her seventies with acute or convalescent COVID-19. The CDR3 runs from the conserved cysteine through the conserved F or W. The D gene is left open where the match is weak. Expanded clones are given a class, and other clones once, few, many or no size at all.

V gene: TRBV2
D gene: -
clone size: -
J gene: TRBJ1-1
CDR3 protein: CASSEKIGDTEAFF
CDR3 DNA: TGTGCCAGCAGTGAAAAGATAGGGGACACTGAAGCTTTCTTT

V gene: TRBV28
D gene: -
clone size: -
J gene: TRBJ1-5
CDR3 protein: CASSSTGWQGSQPQHF
CDR3 DNA: TGTGCCAGCAGTTCCACAGGGTGGCAGGGGAGTCAGCCCCAGCATTTT

V gene: TRBV9
D gene: -
clone size: -
J gene: TRBJ1-1
CDR3 protein: CASSAGGEGRNTEAFF
CDR3 DNA: TGTGCCAGCAGCGCGGGGGGTGAGGGTCGGAACACTGAAGCTTTCTTT

V gene: TRBV6-1
D gene: -
clone size: -
J gene: TRBJ1-2
CDR3 protein: CASSDLMSVGYTF
CDR3 DNA: TGTGCCAGCAGTGACCTCATGAGCGTTGGCTACACCTTC

V gene: TRBV2
D gene: TRBD2
clone size: -
J gene: TRBJ2-1
CDR3 protein: CASRRLAGDHNEQFF
CDR3 DNA: TGTGCCAGCAGGAGACTAGCGGGGGACCACAATGAGCAGTTCTTC

V gene: TRBV5-1
D gene: -
clone size: -
J gene: TRBJ1-3
CDR3 protein: CASSPGQRLSGNTIYF
CDR3 DNA: TGCGCCAGCAGCCCAGGACAGCGACTCTCTGGAAACACCATATATTTT

V gene: TRBV28
D gene: -
clone size: -
J gene: TRBJ2-5
CDR3 protein: CASSSAGTLQTQYF
CDR3 DNA: TGTGCCAGCAGTTCCGCGGGGACCCTCCAGACCCAGTACTTC

V gene: TRBV3-1/TRBV3-2
D gene: -
clone size: once
J gene: TRBJ1-1
CDR3 protein: CASSQWGVTNTEAFF
CDR3 DNA: TGTGCCAGCAGCCAATGGGGGGTAACGAACACTGAAGCTTTCTTT

V gene: TRBV6-5
D gene: TRBD1
clone size: -
J gene: TRBJ2-7
CDR3 protein: CASSTGQGGVQRYF
CDR3 DNA: TGTGCCAGCAGTACGGGACAGGGAGGGGTCCAGCGGTACTTC

V gene: TRBV7-9
D gene: -
clone size: once
J gene: TRBJ2-3
CDR3 protein: CASRTEVSYTDTQYF
CDR3 DNA: TGTGCCAGCCGGACTGAGGTCTCTTACACAGATACGCAGTATTTT

V gene: TRBV5-1
D gene: -
clone size: -
J gene: TRBJ1-6
CDR3 protein: CASSLAGVNNSPLHF
CDR3 DNA: TGCGCCAGCAGCTTGGCAGGGGTTAACAATTCACCCCTCCACTTT

V gene: TRBV2
D gene: TRBD2
clone size: -
J gene: TRBJ2-5
CDR3 protein: CASSSGGQETQYF
CDR3 DNA: TGTGCCAGTTCTAGCGGGGGCCAAGAGACCCAGTACTTC

V gene: TRBV11-1
D gene: TRBD1
clone size: -
J gene: TRBJ1-3
CDR3 protein: CASRGQGSGNTIYF
CDR3 DNA: TGTGCCAGCAGGGGACAGGGATCTGGAAACACCATATATTTT

V gene: TRBV10-3
D gene: TRBD1
clone size: -
J gene: TRBJ2-3
CDR3 protein: CATWTGLPADTQYF
CDR3 DNA: TGTGCCACCTGGACAGGACTGCCGGCAGATACGCAGTATTTT

V gene: TRBV19
D gene: TRBD1
clone size: -
J gene: TRBJ1-1
CDR3 protein: CASRPRTGGTEAFF
CDR3 DNA: TGTGCCAGTAGGCCACGGACAGGGGGGACTGAAGCTTTCTTT

V gene: TRBV11-3
D gene: -
clone size: -
J gene: TRBJ1-2
CDR3 protein: CASSLDPQATSNYGYTF
CDR3 DNA: TGTGCCAGCAGCTTAGATCCCCAGGCTACCTCGAACTATGGCTACACCTTC

V gene: TRBV5-5
D gene: TRBD1
clone size: once
J gene: TRBJ1-1
CDR3 protein: CASSPSTGVQYTEAFF
CDR3 DNA: TGTGCCAGCAGCCCTTCGACAGGGGTTCAGTACACTGAAGCTTTCTTT

V gene: TRBV2
D gene: -
clone size: -
J gene: TRBJ1-2
CDR3 protein: CASSLGANYGYTF
CDR3 DNA: TGTGCCAGCAGTCTAGGGGCTAACTATGGCTACACCTTC

V gene: TRBV10-3
D gene: -
clone size: once
J gene: TRBJ1-3
CDR3 protein: CAISGKGSGNTIYF
CDR3 DNA: TGTGCCATCAGTGGCAAGGGGTCTGGAAACACCATATATTTT

V gene: TRBV7-6
D gene: TRBD1
clone size: -
J gene: TRBJ1-3
CDR3 protein: CASRGWGQGVDTIYF
CDR3 DNA: TGTGCCAGCAGGGGGTGGGGACAGGGAGTCGACACCATATATTTT

V gene: TRBV5-6
D gene: TRBD1
clone size: -
J gene: TRBJ1-3
CDR3 protein: CASSPGQGGNTIYF
CDR3 DNA: TGTGCCAGCAGCCCGGGACAGGGTGGAAACACCATATATTTT

V gene: TRBV6-1
D gene: -
clone size: -
J gene: TRBJ1-2
CDR3 protein: CASSETGTNYGYTF
CDR3 DNA: TGTGCCAGCAGTGAAACAGGAACCAACTATGGCTACACCTTC

V gene: TRBV10-2
D gene: TRBD1
clone size: -
J gene: TRBJ2-3
CDR3 protein: CASIGTGTGDTDTQYF
CDR3 DNA: TGCGCCAGCATTGGAACCGGGACAGGGGACACAGATACGCAGTATTTT

V gene: TRBV7-2
D gene: TRBD2
clone size: -
J gene: TRBJ2-1
CDR3 protein: CASSSEGAGGEQFF
CDR3 DNA: TGTGCCAGCAGCTCTGAGGGAGCCGGGGGGGAGCAGTTCTTC

V gene: TRBV19
D gene: TRBD1
clone size: -
J gene: TRBJ1-2
CDR3 protein: CASRGTGGQYGYTF
CDR3 DNA: TGTGCCAGTAGGGGGACAGGAGGTCAATATGGCTACACCTTC

V gene: TRBV15
D gene: -
clone size: -
J gene: TRBJ1-4
CDR3 protein: CATSRVPYEKLFF
CDR3 DNA: TGTGCCACCAGCAGAGTCCCCTATGAAAAACTGTTTTTT

V gene: TRBV2
D gene: -
clone size: -
J gene: TRBJ2-2
CDR3 protein: CASSRDFNTGELFF
CDR3 DNA: TGTGCCAGCAGTAGGGACTTCAACACCGGGGAGCTGTTTTTT

V gene: TRBV4-1
D gene: TRBD1
clone size: few
J gene: TRBJ1-1
CDR3 protein: CASSLTTGGNTEAFF
CDR3 DNA: TGCGCCAGCAGCCTGACGACAGGGGGGAACACTGAAGCTTTCTTT

V gene: TRBV5-1
D gene: -
clone size: -
J gene: TRBJ2-7
CDR3 protein: CASSLGRNYEQYF
CDR3 DNA: TGCGCCAGCAGCTTGGGCAGAAACTACGAGCAGTACTTC

V gene: TRBV9
D gene: -
clone size: once
J gene: TRBJ1-2
CDR3 protein: CASSSSPQTGGYTF
CDR3 DNA: TGTGCCAGCAGCTCGTCACCACAGACGGGAGGCTACACCTTC

V gene: TRBV7-9
D gene: -
clone size: -
J gene: TRBJ1-6
CDR3 protein: CASSLGQGSSYNSPLHF
CDR3 DNA: TGTGCCAGCAGCCTGGGCCAGGGTAGCTCCTATAATTCACCCCTCCACTTT

V gene: TRBV30
D gene: -
clone size: -
J gene: TRBJ1-1
CDR3 protein: CAWSGAGQGFLAEAFF
CDR3 DNA: TGTGCCTGGAGTGGGGCAGGGCAGGGATTCCTCGCTGAAGCTTTCTTT

V gene: TRBV5-5
D gene: -
clone size: -
J gene: TRBJ1-2
CDR3 protein: CASSLEYRQSDSYGYTF
CDR3 DNA: TGTGCCAGCAGCCTCGAATATAGACAAAGTGATAGCTATGGCTACACCTTC

V gene: TRBV4-2
D gene: TRBD2
clone size: -
J gene: TRBJ2-3
CDR3 protein: CASSSEGRGTNTQYF
CDR3 DNA: TGTGCCAGCAGCTCAGAGGGGAGGGGCACGAATACGCAGTATTTT

V gene: TRBV7-2
D gene: -
clone size: -
J gene: TRBJ1-2
CDR3 protein: CASSQNYGYTF
CDR3 DNA: TGTGCCAGCAGCCAGAACTATGGCTACACCTTC

V gene: TRBV19
D gene: TRBD1
clone size: -
J gene: TRBJ1-6
CDR3 protein: CASRTETGALWNSPLHF
CDR3 DNA: TGTGCCAGTAGAACCGAAACAGGGGCGCTTTGGAATTCACCCCTCCACTTT

V gene: TRBV2
D gene: TRBD2
clone size: once
J gene: TRBJ2-1
CDR3 protein: CASKASGGPKEQFF
CDR3 DNA: TGTGCCAGCAAAGCTAGCGGGGGGCCCAAGGAGCAGTTCTTC

V gene: TRBV7-9
D gene: -
clone size: -
J gene: TRBJ1-6
CDR3 protein: CASSLESPPPLHF
CDR3 DNA: TGTGCCAGCAGCTTAGAATCCCCCCCGCCCCTCCACTTT

V gene: TRBV9
D gene: -
clone size: -
J gene: TRBJ2-5
CDR3 protein: CASSVAASLARETQYF
CDR3 DNA: TGTGCCAGCAGCGTAGCGGCTAGCCTTGCCCGAGAGACCCAGTACTTC

V gene: TRBV7-9
D gene: TRBD1
clone size: -
J gene: TRBJ2-3
CDR3 protein: CASSPGTGHTDTQYF
CDR3 DNA: TGTGCCAGCAGCCCCGGGACAGGGCACACAGATACGCAGTATTTT